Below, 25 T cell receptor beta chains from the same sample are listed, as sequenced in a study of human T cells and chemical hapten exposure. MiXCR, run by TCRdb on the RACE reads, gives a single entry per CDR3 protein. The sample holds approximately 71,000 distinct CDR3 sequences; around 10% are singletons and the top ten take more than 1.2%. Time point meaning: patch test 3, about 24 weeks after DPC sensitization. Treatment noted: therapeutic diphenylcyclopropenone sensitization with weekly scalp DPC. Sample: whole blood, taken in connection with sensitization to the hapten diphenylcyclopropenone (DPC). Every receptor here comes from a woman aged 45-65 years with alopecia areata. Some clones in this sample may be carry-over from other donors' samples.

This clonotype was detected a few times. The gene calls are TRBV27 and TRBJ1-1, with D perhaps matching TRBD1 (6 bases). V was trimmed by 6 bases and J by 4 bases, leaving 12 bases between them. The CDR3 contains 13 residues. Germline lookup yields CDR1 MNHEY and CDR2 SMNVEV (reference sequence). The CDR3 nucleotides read TGTGCCAGCAGCTGGGGGGCATCCACTGAAGCTTTCTTT. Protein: CASSWGASTEAFF.

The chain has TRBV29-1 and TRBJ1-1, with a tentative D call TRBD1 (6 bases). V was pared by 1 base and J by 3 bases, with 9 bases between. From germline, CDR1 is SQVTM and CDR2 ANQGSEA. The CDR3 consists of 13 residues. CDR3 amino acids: CSVEGQAHTEAFF. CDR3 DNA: TGCAGCGTTGAAGGACAGGCCCACACTGAAGCTTTCTTT.

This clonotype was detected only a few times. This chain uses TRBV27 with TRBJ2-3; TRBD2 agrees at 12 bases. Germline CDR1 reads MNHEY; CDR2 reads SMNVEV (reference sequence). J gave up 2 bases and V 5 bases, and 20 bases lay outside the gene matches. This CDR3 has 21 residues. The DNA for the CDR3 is TGTGCCAGCAGTCCACATCGACTAGCGGGGGCCCCGCCTATTGTCACAGATACGCAGTATTTT. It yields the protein CASSPHRLAGAPPIVTDTQYF.

CDR3 DNA sequence: TGTGCCAGCAGTTACAGTAATCCGCAGTTCTTC. Translation gives CASSYSNPQFF. This chain uses TRBV2 with TRBJ2-1; D call uncertain. The germline V and J ends were trimmed by 5 bases and 12 bases, with 11 bases remaining between them. This CDR3 has 11 residues. Germline assignment: CDR1 SNHLY and CDR2 FYNNEI.

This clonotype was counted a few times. The CDR3 protein is CASSRFDTQYF. CDR3 nucleotides: TGCGCCAGCAGCCGTTTCGATACGCAGTATTTT. V gene TRBV4-3 combines with J gene TRBJ2-3; D unclear. Trimming took 4 bases from V and 6 from J, leaving 5 bases between them. The CDR3 covers 11 residues. Germline values: CDR1 LGHNA, CDR2 YSLEER.

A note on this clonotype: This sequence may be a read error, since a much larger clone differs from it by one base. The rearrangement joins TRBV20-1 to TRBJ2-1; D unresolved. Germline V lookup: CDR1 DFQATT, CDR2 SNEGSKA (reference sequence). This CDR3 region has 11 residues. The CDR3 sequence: CSASPYNEQIF. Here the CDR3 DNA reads TGCAGTGCTAGCCCCTACAATGAGCAGATCTTC.

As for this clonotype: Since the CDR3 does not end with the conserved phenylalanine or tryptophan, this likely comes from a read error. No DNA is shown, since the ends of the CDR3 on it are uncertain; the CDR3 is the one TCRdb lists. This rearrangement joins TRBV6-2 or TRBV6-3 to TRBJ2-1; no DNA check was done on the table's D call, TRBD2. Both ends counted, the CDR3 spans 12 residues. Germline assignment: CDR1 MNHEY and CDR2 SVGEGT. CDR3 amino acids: CASSYIPGPMAL.

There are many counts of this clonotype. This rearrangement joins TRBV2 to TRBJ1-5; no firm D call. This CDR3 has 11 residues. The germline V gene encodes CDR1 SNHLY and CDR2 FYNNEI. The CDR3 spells CAAGSNQPQHF. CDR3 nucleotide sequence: TGTGCTGCCGGGAGCAATCAGCCCCAGCATTTT. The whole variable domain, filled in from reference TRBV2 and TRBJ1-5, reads EPEVTQTPSHQVTQMGQEVILRCVPISNHLYFYWYRQILGQKVEFLVSFYNNEISEKSEIFDDQFSVERPDGSNFTLKIRSTKLEDSAMYFCAAGSNQPQHFGDGTRLSIL.

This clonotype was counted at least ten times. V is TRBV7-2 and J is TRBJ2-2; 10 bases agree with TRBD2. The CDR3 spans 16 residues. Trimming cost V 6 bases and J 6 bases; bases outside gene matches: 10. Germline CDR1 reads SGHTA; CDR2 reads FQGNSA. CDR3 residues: CASRKPGLATAGELFF. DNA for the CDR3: TGTGCCAGCAGGAAACCGGGACTAGCGACGGCCGGGGAGCTGTTTTTT.

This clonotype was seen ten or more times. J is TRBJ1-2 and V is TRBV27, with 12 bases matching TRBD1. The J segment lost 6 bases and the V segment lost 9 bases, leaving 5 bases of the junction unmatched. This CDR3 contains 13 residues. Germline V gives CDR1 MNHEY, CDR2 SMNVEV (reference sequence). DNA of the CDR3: TGTGCCAGTTCCGGGACAGGGGGCCATGGCTACACCTTC. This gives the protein CASSGTGGHGYTF.

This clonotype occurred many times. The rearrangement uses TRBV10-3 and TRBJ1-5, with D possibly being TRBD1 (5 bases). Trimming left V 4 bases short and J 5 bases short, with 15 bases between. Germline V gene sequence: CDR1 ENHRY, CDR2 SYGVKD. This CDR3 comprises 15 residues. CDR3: CAISVSPDIYQPQHF. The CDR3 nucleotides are TGTGCCATCAGTGTTTCCCCGGACATCTATCAGCCCCAGCATTTT.

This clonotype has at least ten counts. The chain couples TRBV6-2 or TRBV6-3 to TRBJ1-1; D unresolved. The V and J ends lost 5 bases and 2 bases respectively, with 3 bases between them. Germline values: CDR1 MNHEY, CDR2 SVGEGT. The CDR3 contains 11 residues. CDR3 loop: CASSANTEAFF. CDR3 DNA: TGTGCCAGCAGTGCTAACACTGAAGCTTTCTTT.

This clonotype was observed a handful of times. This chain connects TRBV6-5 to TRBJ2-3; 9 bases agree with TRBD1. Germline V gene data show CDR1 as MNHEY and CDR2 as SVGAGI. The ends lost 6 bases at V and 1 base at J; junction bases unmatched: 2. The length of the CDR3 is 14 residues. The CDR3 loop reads CASRRDRGTDTQYF. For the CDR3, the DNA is TGTGCCAGCAGGCGGGACAGGGGCACAGATACGCAGTATTTT.

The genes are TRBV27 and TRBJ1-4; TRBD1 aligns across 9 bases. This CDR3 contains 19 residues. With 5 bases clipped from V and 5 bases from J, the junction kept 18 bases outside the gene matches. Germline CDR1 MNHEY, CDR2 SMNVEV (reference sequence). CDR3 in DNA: TGTGCCAGCAGTCCGACCGGGACAGGGACCCCTCGACGAAATGAAAAACTGTTTTTT. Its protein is CASSPTGTGTPRRNEKLFF.

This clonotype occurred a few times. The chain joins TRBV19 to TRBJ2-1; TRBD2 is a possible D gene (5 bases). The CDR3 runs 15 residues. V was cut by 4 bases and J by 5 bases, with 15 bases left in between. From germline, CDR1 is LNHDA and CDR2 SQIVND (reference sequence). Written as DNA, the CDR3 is TGTGCCAGTAGTAGTCTAGCCGGTTTCGACAATGAGCAGTTCTTC. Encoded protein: CASSSLAGFDNEQFF.

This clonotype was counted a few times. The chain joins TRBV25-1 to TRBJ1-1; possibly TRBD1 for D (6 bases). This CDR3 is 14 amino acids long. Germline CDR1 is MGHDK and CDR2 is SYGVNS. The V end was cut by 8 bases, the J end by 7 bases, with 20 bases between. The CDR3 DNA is TGTGCCAGCCGTCCTGCGGGGGGGCTGGGTGAAGCTTTCTTT. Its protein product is CASRPAGGLGEAFF.

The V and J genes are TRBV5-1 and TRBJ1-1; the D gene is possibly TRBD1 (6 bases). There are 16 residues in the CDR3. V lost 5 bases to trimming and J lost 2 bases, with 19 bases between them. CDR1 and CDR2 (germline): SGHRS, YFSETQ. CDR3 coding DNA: TGCGCCAGCAGTCTACTTGGGGGCGCGGCAAACACTGAAGCTTTCTTT. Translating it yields CASSLLGGAANTEAFF.

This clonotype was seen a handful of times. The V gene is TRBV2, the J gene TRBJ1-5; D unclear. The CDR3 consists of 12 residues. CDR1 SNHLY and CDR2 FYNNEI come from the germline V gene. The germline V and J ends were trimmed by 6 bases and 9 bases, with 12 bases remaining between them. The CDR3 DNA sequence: TGTGCCAGCAGGGCAGCTATAGGGCCCCAGCATTTT. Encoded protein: CASRAAIGPQHF.

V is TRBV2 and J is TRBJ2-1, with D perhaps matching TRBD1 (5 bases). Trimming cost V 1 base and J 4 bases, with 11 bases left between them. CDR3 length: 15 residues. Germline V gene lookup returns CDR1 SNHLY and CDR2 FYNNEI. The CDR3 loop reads CASSEETALYNEQFF. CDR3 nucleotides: TGTGCCAGCAGTGAAGAGACAGCATTGTACAATGAGCAGTTCTTC.

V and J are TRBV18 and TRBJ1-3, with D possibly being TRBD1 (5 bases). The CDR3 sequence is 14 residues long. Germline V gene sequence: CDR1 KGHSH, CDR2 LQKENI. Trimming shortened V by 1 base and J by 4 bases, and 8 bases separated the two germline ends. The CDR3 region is CASSPQGSGNTIYF. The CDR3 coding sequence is TGTGCCAGCTCACCACAGGGGTCCGGAAACACCATATATTTT.

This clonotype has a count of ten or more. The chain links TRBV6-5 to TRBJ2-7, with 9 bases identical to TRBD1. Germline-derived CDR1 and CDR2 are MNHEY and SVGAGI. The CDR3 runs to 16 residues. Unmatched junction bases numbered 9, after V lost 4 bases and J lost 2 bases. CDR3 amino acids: CASSFSWGQGAYEQYF. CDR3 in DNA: TGTGCCAGCAGTTTCTCGTGGGGACAGGGAGCCTACGAGCAGTACTTC.

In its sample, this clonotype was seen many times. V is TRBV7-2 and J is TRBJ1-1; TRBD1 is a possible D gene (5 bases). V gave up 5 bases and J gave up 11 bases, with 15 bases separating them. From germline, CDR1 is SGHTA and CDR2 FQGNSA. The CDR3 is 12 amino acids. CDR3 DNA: TGTGCCAGCAGCCCAACCACTTGGGGGGCTTTCTTT. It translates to CASSPTTWGAFF.

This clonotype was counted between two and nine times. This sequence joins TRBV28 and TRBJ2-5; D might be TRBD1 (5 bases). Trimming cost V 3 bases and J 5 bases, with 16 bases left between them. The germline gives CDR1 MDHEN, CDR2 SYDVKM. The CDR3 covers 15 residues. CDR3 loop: CASSLPRQYGETQYF. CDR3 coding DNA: TGTGCCAGCAGTTTGCCCCGACAGTATGGGGAGACCCAGTACTTC.

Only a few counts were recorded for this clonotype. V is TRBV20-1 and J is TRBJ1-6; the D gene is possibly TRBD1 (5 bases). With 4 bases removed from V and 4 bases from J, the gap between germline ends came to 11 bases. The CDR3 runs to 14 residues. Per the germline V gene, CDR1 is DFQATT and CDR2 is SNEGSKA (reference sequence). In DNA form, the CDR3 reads TGCAGTGCTAAGGGGACGGAGTATAATTCACCCCTCCACTTT. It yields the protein CSAKGTEYNSPLHF.

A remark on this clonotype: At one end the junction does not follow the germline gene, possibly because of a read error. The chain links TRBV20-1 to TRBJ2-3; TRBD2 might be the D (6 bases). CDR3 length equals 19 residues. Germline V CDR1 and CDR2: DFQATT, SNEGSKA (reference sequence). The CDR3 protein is CSARPNGEAADTSTGTQYF. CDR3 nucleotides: TGCAGTGCTAGACCTAACGGGGAGGCAGCGGATACTAGCACAGGTACGCAGTATTTT.